This is a list of T cell receptor beta chains from one sample in a study of cytomegalovirus exposure and HLA in healthy donors. Generated by immunoSEQ multiplex PCR, the TCRdb table keeps only in-frame clones and is missing some. The table lists about 130,000 clones, around 70% of them singletons. The sequenced material came from PBMCs. The receptors derive from a man between 35 and 55 years old in good health and CMV-seropositive. CDR3s include the opening cysteine and the closing phenylalanine or tryptophan. Each record gives: V gene, J gene, D gene, CDR3 length, clone size, CDR3 protein, CDR3 DNA. D genes are given only for firm matches. Clone size is not always given. Where it is, it says once, few, many or a class for expanded clones.

>TRBV29-1|TRBJ2-1|TRBD2|16|-
CSVEGASGGQYNEQFF
TGCAGCGTTGAGGGGGCTAGCGGGGGGCAATACAATGAGCAGTTCTTC
>TRBV29-1|TRBJ2-1|-|15|-
CSVEETGGGYNEQFF
TGCAGCGTTGAAGAAACAGGGGGGGGATACAATGAGCAGTTCTTC
>TRBV6-5|TRBJ1-3|-|15|-
CASRKGFSSGNTIYF
TGTGCCAGCAGAAAGGGGTTCAGCTCTGGAAACACCATATATTTT
>TRBV7-2|TRBJ1-2|TRBD1|13|-
CASSRTGGYGYTF
TGTGCCAGCAGCCGGACAGGGGGCTATGGCTACACCTTC
>TRBV5-6|TRBJ1-3|-|16|-
CASSLGGGNSGNTIYF
TGTGCCAGCAGCTTGGGCGGCGGGAACTCTGGAAACACCATATATTTT
>TRBV5-4|TRBJ2-5|-|16|-
CASSLAEGRTGETQYF
TGTGCCAGCAGCTTGGCGGAGGGGCGAACGGGGGAGACCCAGTACTTC
>TRBV5-4|TRBJ2-2|-|15|-
CASSPGGTKTGELFF
TGTGCCAGCAGCCCGGGGGGCACGAAGACCGGGGAGCTGTTTTTT
>TRBV27|TRBJ2-7|-|13|-
CASSPQDSFEQYF
TGTGCCAGCAGTCCCCAGGACAGCTTCGAGCAGTACTTC
>TRBV30|TRBJ2-2|TRBD1|17|-
CAWRRGPDSPNTGELFF
TGTGCCTGGAGGAGGGGGCCCGACAGCCCGAACACCGGGGAGCTGTTTTTT
>TRBV6-5|TRBJ2-7|-|12|few
CASRTTGYEQYF
TGTGCCAGCAGGACCACAGGTTACGAGCAGTACTTC
>TRBV19|TRBJ2-5|TRBD1|14|few
CASSITGGWETQYF
TGTGCCAGTAGTATCACAGGGGGCTGGGAGACCCAGTACTTC
>TRBV28|TRBJ1-4|-|12|-
CASSSGVEKLFF
TGTGCCAGCAGTTCAGGGGTGGAAAAACTGTTTTTT
>TRBV19|TRBJ2-1|TRBD2|15|-
CASSTGGRIRNEQFF
TGTGCCAGTAGTACCGGCGGGAGGATTAGGAATGAGCAGTTCTTC
>TRBV6-5|TRBJ2-3|-|13|-
CASTVPSTDTQYF
TGTGCCAGCACGGTTCCTAGCACAGATACGCAGTATTTT
>TRBV5-6|TRBJ2-1|TRBD2|16|-
CASSPPGLAGEGEQFF
TGTGCCAGCAGCCCTCCGGGACTAGCGGGAGAAGGTGAGCAGTTCTTC
>TRBV4-1|TRBJ2-3|-|13|few
CASSHAHDDTQYF
TGCGCCAGCAGCCATGCGCACGATGATACGCAGTATTTT
>TRBV30|TRBJ2-7|TRBD1|14|-
CAWSEGTGGDEQYF
TGTGCCTGGAGTGAGGGGACAGGGGGCGACGAGCAGTACTTC
>TRBV11-3|TRBJ1-1|-|13|-
CASSLGRNTEAFF
TGTGCCAGCAGCTTAGGCAGGAACACTGAAGCTTTCTTT
>TRBV14|TRBJ2-4|TRBD1|19|-
CASSQGEGQGLKAKNIQYF
TGTGCCAGCAGCCAAGGGGAGGGACAGGGCTTAAAAGCCAAAAACATTCAGTACTTC
>TRBV28|TRBJ1-5|-|16|-
CASRTPGGWGNQPQHF
TGTGCCAGCAGGACCCCGGGGGGGTGGGGCAATCAGCCCCAGCATTTT
>TRBV5-4|TRBJ2-1|TRBD2|16|-
CASSPPAGAPTNEQFF
TGTGCCAGCAGCCCGCCAGCGGGAGCCCCGACAAATGAGCAGTTCTTC
>TRBV18|TRBJ1-3|-|16|-
CASSPRNSRSGNTIYF
TGTGCCAGCTCACCCCGGAACAGCCGCTCTGGAAACACCATATATTTT
>TRBV27|TRBJ2-2|TRBD2|15|once
CASRLGLVNTGELFF
TGTGCCAGCAGGCTTGGACTAGTGAACACCGGGGAGCTGTTTTTT
>TRBV5-1|TRBJ2-1|TRBD2|15|-
CASSLIAGRYNEQFF
TGCGCCAGCAGCTTAATAGCGGGGCGGTACAATGAGCAGTTCTTC
>TRBV5-1|TRBJ2-5|-|14|-
CASSLEKFQETQYF
TGCGCCAGCAGCTTAGAGAAATTTCAAGAGACCCAGTACTTC
>TRBV18|TRBJ2-3|-|16|once
CASTAQQGRGTDTQYF
TGTGCCAGCACAGCTCAACAGGGACGGGGCACAGATACGCAGTATTTT
>TRBV11-2|TRBJ2-2|-|13|-
CASSPQGLGELFF
TGTGCCAGCAGCCCTCAGGGCTTGGGGGAGCTGTTTTTT
>TRBV7-2|TRBJ2-5|-|14|-
CASSLGGRGETQYF
TGTGCCAGCAGCTTGGGGGGGCGGGGAGAGACCCAGTACTTC
>TRBV21-1|TRBJ2-4|-|15|few
CASSKPYRVKNIQYF
TGTGCCAGCAGCAAACCGTATCGAGTCAAAAACATTCAGTACTTC
>TRBV5-5|TRBJ2-1|TRBD2|16|once
CASSDKRENSYNEQFF
TGTGCCAGCAGCGATAAGCGGGAGAACTCCTACAATGAGCAGTTCTTC
>TRBV29-1|TRBJ1-2|TRBD1|14|-
CSVGHRGWGSGYTF
TGCAGCGTTGGCCACAGGGGTTGGGGTTCTGGCTACACCTTC
>TRBV6-1|TRBJ1-1|-|14|few
CASRSGGPNTEAFF
TGTGCCAGCCGTAGCGGGGGCCCGAACACTGAAGCTTTCTTT
>TRBV5-1|TRBJ2-5|-|13|few
CASSLALEETQYF
TGCGCCAGCAGCTTGGCCCTCGAAGAGACCCAGTACTTC
>TRBV2|TRBJ2-7|TRBD1|13|-
CASRGDRAGEQYF
TGTGCCAGCAGGGGAGACAGGGCCGGCGAGCAGTACTTC
>TRBV18|TRBJ2-2|-|17|-
CASSPSSGGWDTGELFF
TGTGCCAGCTCACCATCTTCCGGGGGATGGGACACCGGGGAGCTGTTTTTT
>TRBV5-1|TRBJ2-7|-|14|-
CASSLWENSYEQYF
TGCGCCAGCAGCTTATGGGAGAACTCCTACGAGCAGTACTTC
>TRBV18|TRBJ2-1|TRBD1|14|-
CASSPLQGASEQFF
TGTGCCAGCTCACCTTTACAGGGGGCCAGTGAGCAGTTCTTC
>TRBV25-1|TRBJ1-6|TRBD1|16|few
CASSDPGQGNNSPLHF
TGTGCCAGCAGTGACCCGGGACAGGGGAATAATTCACCCCTCCACTTT
>TRBV7-9|TRBJ2-1|TRBD2|18|-
CASSFRSPAGARYNEQFF
TGTGCCAGCAGCTTTAGGTCCCCAGCGGGAGCTCGCTACAATGAGCAGTTCTTC
>TRBV14|TRBJ2-7|TRBD2|15|few
CASSPVTSASYEQYF
TGTGCCAGCAGCCCAGTTACTAGCGCTTCCTACGAGCAGTACTTC
>TRBV7-2|TRBJ1-1|-|14|-
CASSLEAVNTEAFF
TGTGCCAGCAGCTTAGAAGCGGTGAACACTGAAGCTTTCTTT
>TRBV6-5|TRBJ2-5|-|12|-
CASRKDSTTLHF
TGTGCCAGCAGGAAGGACAGCACCACTCTTCACTTC
>TRBV5-1|TRBJ2-3|-|12|-
CASNAQGDTQYF
TGCGCCAGCAACGCCCAGGGAGATACGCAGTATTTT
>TRBV7-2|TRBJ2-2|-|14|-
CASNFDIRTGELFF
TGTGCCAGCAATTTTGACATACGGACCGGGGAGCTGTTTTTT
>TRBV5-1|TRBJ1-3|-|15|-
CASSSTGSRGNTIYF
TGCGCCAGCAGCTCGACAGGTTCCAGAGGAAACACCATATATTTT